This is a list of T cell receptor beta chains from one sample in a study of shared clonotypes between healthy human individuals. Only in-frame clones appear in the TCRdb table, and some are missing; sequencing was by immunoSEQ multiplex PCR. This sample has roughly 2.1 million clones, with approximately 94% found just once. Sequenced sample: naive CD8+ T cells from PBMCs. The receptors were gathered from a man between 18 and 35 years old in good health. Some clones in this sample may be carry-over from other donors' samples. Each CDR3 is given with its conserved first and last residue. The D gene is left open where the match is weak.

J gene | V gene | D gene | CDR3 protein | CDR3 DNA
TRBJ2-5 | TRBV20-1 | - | CSAILRETQYF | TGCAGTGCTATTCTCAGAGAGACCCAGTACTTC
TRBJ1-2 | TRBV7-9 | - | CASSLHGPNYGYTF | TGTGCCAGCAGCTTACATGGGCCTAACTATGGCTACACCTTC
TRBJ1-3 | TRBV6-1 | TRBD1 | CASSEMQGASGNTIYF | TGTGCCAGCAGTGAAATGCAGGGGGCATCTGGAAACACCATATATTTT
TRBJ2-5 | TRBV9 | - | CASRSDGGTQYF | TGTGCCAGCAGATCCGACGGGGGTACCCAGTACTTC
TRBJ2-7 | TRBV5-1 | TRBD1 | CASSTDRTGSYEQYF | TGCGCCAGCAGCACGGACAGGACAGGTTCCTACGAGCAGTACTTC
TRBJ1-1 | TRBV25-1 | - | CASSRGVQNTEAFF | TGTGCCAGCAGTCGTGGGGTGCAGAACACTGAAGCTTTCTTT
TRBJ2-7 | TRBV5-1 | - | CASSLRAAYEQYF | TGCGCCAGCAGCTTGCGTGCAGCGTACGAGCAGTACTTC
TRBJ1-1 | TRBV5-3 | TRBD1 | CARSQGGCGTEAFF | TGTGCCAGAAGCCAAGGGGGCTGTGGGACTGAAGCTTTCTTT
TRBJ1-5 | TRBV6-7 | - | CASSPAVRGHQPQHF | TGTGCCAGCAGCCCGGCGGTGCGGGGGCACCAGCCCCAGCATTTT
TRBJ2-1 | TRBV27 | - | CASSLVRAYNEQFF | TGTGCCAGCAGTTTGGTCAGGGCCTACAATGAGCAGTTCTTC
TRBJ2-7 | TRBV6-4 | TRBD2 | CASSPTSGSYEQYF | TGTGCCAGCAGCCCGACTAGCGGCTCCTACGAGCAGTACTTC
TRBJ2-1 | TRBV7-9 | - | CASSGVSNEQFF | TGTGCCAGCAGCGGGGTGAGCAATGAGCAGTTCTTC
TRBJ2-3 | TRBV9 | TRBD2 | CASSANHGTSDNTQYF | TGTGCCAGCAGCGCCAATCACGGGACTAGCGACAATACGCAGTATTTT